The 24 T cell receptor beta chains in this list originate from one sample, sequenced in a study of cytomegalovirus exposure and HLA in healthy donors. The primer mix had 60 Vbeta and 13 Jbeta primers. TCRdb's table, derived via immunoSEQ multiplex PCR, lists solely in-frame clones and lacks some. The table lists 110,000 to 150,000 clones, about three quarters of them singletons. The sample comprised PBMCs. These receptors came from a woman between 25 and 40 years old in good health and CMV-seronegative.

The J gene is TRBJ1-2, the V gene TRBV4-1; D is ambiguous. Trimming removed 3 bases from V and 2 bases from J, with 16 bases in between. This CDR3 comprises 16 residues. Germline V CDR1 and CDR2: MGHRA, YSYEKL. The chain's CDR3 is CASSQTGLRENYGYTF. CDR3 sequence (DNA): TGCGCCAGCAGCCAGACCGGACTCCGGGAAAACTATGGCTACACCTTC.

J is TRBJ1-1 and V is TRBV19; 8 nucleotides agree with TRBD1. Germline V gives CDR1 LNHDA, CDR2 SQIVND (reference sequence). J gave up 5 bases and V 3 bases, and 5 bases lay outside the gene matches. The CDR3 runs 14 residues. The CDR3 bases are TGTGCCAGTAGTATGGCGGACAGGGTGACTGAAGCTTTCTTT. This sequence encodes CASSMADRVTEAFF.

This chain links TRBV4-2 with TRBJ2-6; no firm D call. Trimming took off 0 bases at V and 0 bases at J, with 6 bases between the two ends. The germline V gene has CDR1 LGHNA and CDR2 YNFKEQ. The CDR3 runs 16 residues. CDR3 in DNA: TGTGCCAGCAGCCAAGATTCCAGCTCTGGGGCCAACGTCCTGACTTTC. This sequence encodes CASSQDSSSGANVLTF.

J is TRBJ1-4 and V is TRBV6-4, with no clear D. V lost 1 base and J lost 0, with 12 bases in between. This CDR3 has 17 residues. Germline V gene data show CDR1 as MRHNA and CDR2 as SNTAGT. CDR3 residues: CASSDFVSGATNEKLFF. The CDR3 nucleotides read TGTGCCAGCAGTGACTTTGTGTCGGGTGCAACTAATGAAAAACTGTTTTTT.

A few counts support this clone. This chain uses TRBV6-5 with TRBJ1-1; D possibly corresponds to TRBD1 (5 bases). The germline V gene has CDR1 MNHEY and CDR2 SVGAGI. There are 14 residues in the CDR3. Trimming pared 6 bases from V and 11 bases from J, leaving 22 bases between. This CDR3 reads CASRSTGIMAAAFF. CDR3 in DNA: TGTGCCAGCAGATCTACAGGTATAATGGCCGCGGCTTTCTTT.

This clone appeared a few times. The identical CDR3 is also encoded by other nucleotide sequences in the sample. The genes are TRBV5-1 and TRBJ2-3; tentative D call: TRBD2 (5 bases). The CDR3 covers 15 residues. CDR1 and CDR2 from the germline V gene are SGHRS and YFSETQ. Trimming removed 4 bases from V and 0 bases from J, with 12 bases in between. The CDR3 loop is CASSHGGSSTDTQYF. Here the CDR3 DNA reads TGCGCCAGCAGCCACGGCGGGTCTAGCACAGATACGCAGTATTTT.

The chain links TRBV6-1 to TRBJ2-1; D not certain. Germline CDR1 MNHNS, CDR2 SASEGT. The CDR3 totals 14 residues. The V gene lost 1 base and the J gene lost 6 bases, with 10 bases spanning the gap. CDR3: CASSEEPISNEQFF. CDR3 DNA: TGTGCCAGCAGTGAAGAGCCAATTTCCAATGAGCAGTTCTTC.

This clone was seen only a few times. This sequence joins TRBV5-8 and TRBJ2-3; weak D call: TRBD1 (5 bases). The V gene's germline CDR1 is SGHTS and CDR2 YDEGEE. Trimming removed 4 bases at V and 0 bases at J, with 15 bases between. The CDR3 consists of 16 residues. CDR3 sequence reads: CASSLWTTTSTDTQYF. In nucleotides, the CDR3 is TGTGCCAGCAGCCTCTGGACAACAACCAGCACAGATACGCAGTATTTT.

This clone was observed a few times. This chain joins TRBV6-1 and TRBJ2-7; the D gene is possibly TRBD2 (6 bases). The V end was cut by 3 bases, the J end by 5 bases, with 11 bases between. Per the germline V gene, CDR1 is MNHNS and CDR2 is SASEGT. This CDR3 is built from 13 residues. The CDR3 nucleotides are TGTGCCAGCAGTGACTTGACGGGGGACGAGCAGTACTTC. Its protein is CASSDLTGDEQYF.

The genes are TRBV5-4 and TRBJ2-1; D might be TRBD1 (6 bases). This CDR3 has 15 residues. CDR1 and CDR2 from the germline V gene are SGHNT and YYREEE (reference sequence). The V and J ends lost 0 bases and 6 bases respectively, with 13 bases between them. CDR3 coding DNA: TGTGCCAGCAGCTTGGCAGGGGCACCTCCCAATGAGCAGTTCTTC. This translates into CASSLAGAPPNEQFF.

This sequence joins TRBV10-3 and TRBJ1-6, with D perhaps TRBD1 (5 bases). The CDR3 runs to 14 residues. Germline V gene sequence: CDR1 ENHRY, CDR2 SYGVKD. Deletions cut 6 bases from V and 7 bases from J, with 13 bases between. CDR3 protein: CAIRDDSPNSPLHF. The CDR3 bases are TGTGCCATCAGGGATGACAGCCCCAATTCACCCCTCCACTTT.

This clone occurred a few times. The genes are TRBV5-4 and TRBJ1-1, with 8 bases aligning to TRBD1. The J segment lost 7 bases and the V segment lost 4 bases, leaving 15 bases of the junction unmatched. The germline V gene encodes CDR1 SGHNT and CDR2 YYREEE (reference sequence). The CDR3 is made up of 16 amino acids. The CDR3 sequence: CASSPQGGRGLDEAFF. CDR3 nucleotides: TGTGCCAGCAGCCCCCAGGGGGGCAGGGGGCTTGATGAAGCTTTCTTT.

The chain links TRBV9 to TRBJ2-6; 12 bases line up with TRBD2. The germline V gene has CDR1 SGDLS and CDR2 YYNGEE. The CDR3 has 19 residues. J was trimmed by 3 bases and V by 0 bases; bases with no gene match: 7. This CDR3 reads CASSVATSSGGDGANVLTF. The CDR3, as DNA: TGTGCCAGCAGCGTAGCTACGTCTAGCGGGGGGGATGGGGCCAACGTCCTGACTTTC.

V gene TRBV7-2 combines with J gene TRBJ2-5, with 13 bases matching TRBD2. Germline-derived CDR1 and CDR2 are SGHTA and FQGNSA. The CDR3 totals 13 residues. V was clipped by 6 bases and J by 9 bases; unmatched bases: 4. The CDR3 sequence: CASRLAGGRAQYF. For the CDR3, the DNA is TGTGCCAGCAGACTAGCGGGGGGGAGGGCCCAGTACTTC.

The CDR3 nucleotides read TGTGCCAGCAGCTTGGGAGACAGGGGGCTCTATGGCTACACCTTC. Translating it yields CASSLGDRGLYGYTF. The J gene is TRBJ1-2, the V gene TRBV5-6, with 10 bases lining up with TRBD1. V gave up 0 bases and J gave up 4 bases; unmatched junction bases: 3. The CDR3 consists of 15 residues. Germline loops: CDR1 SGHDT, CDR2 YYEEEE. The full variable domain, rest sourced from reference TRBV5-6 and TRBJ1-2, is DAGVTQSPTHLIKTRGQQVTLRCSPKSGHDTVSWYQQALGQGPQFIFQYYEEEERQRGNFPDRFSGHQFPNYSSELNVNALLLGDSALYLCASSLGDRGLYGYTFGSGTRLTVV.

The chain couples TRBV28 to TRBJ2-4, with a tentative D call TRBD2 (6 bases). This CDR3 comprises 15 residues. Germline CDR1 is MDHEN and CDR2 is SYDVKM. V was pared by 7 bases and J by 2 bases, with 15 bases between. The CDR3 region has the DNA TGTGCCAGCAAACAGTACGGGGGAACCAAAAACATTCAGTACTTC. Protein product: CASKQYGGTKNIQYF.

This rearrangement joins TRBV5-8 to TRBJ1-5; D call uncertain. V lost 4 bases, J lost 8 bases, and 16 bases lay in between. The CDR3 is 14 residues long. Per the germline V gene, CDR1 is SGHTS and CDR2 is YDEGEE. CDR3 sequence (DNA): TGTGCCAGCAGCACTTTAGTCGGGGTGGAGCCCCAGCATTTT. This translates into CASSTLVGVEPQHF. Full variable domain (remainder filled in from reference TRBV5-8 and TRBJ1-5): EAGVTQSPTHLIKTRGQQATLRCSPISGHTSVYWYQQALGLGLQFLLWYDEGEERNRGNFPPRFSGRQFPNYSSELNVNALELEDSALYLCASSTLVGVEPQHFGDGTRLSIL.

CDR3 residues: CAWSRGSEAFF. CDR3 coding DNA: TGTGCCTGGAGCAGAGGCAGTGAAGCTTTCTTT. The chain recombines TRBV30 with TRBJ1-1; D is ambiguous. The germline V gene has CDR1 GTSNPN and CDR2 SVGIG (reference sequence). V lost 3 bases to trimming and J lost 7 bases, with 9 bases between them. The CDR3 has 11 amino acids.

The chain links TRBV5-4 to TRBJ2-1; D is undetermined. CDR3 length: 12 residues. Germline loops: CDR1 SGHNT, CDR2 YYREEE (reference sequence). Trimming cost V 0 bases and J 7 bases, with 5 bases left between them. In DNA form, the CDR3 reads TGTGCCAGCAGCTTGGTAGAGAATGAGCAGTTCTTC. It encodes CASSLVENEQFF.

The V call is TRBV10-3, the J call TRBJ2-1; D might be TRBD1 (6 bases). CDR1 is ENHRY, CDR2 SYGVKD, per germline. V was shortened by 2 bases and J by 10 bases, with 9 bases between the two germline ends. The CDR3 contains 12 residues. CDR3 nucleotides: TGTGCCATCAGTGAGGGGGGCGGGGAGCAGTTCTTC. It is translated as CAISEGGGEQFF.

The rearrangement uses TRBV30 and TRBJ1-2; D gene unclear. Germline lookup yields CDR1 GTSNPN and CDR2 SVGIG (reference sequence). The CDR3 is 13 amino acids. V lost 6 bases and J lost 0, with 11 bases in between. CDR3 in amino acids: CACPHRSNYGYTF. The CDR3 DNA reads TGTGCCTGCCCACACAGATCTAACTATGGCTACACCTTC.

The rearrangement joins TRBV12-5 to TRBJ2-1; 9 bases line up with TRBD1. There are 12 residues in the CDR3. After removal of 5 bases from V and 13 bases from J, the junction contained 6 bases not matched to a gene. CDR1 and CDR2 from the germline V gene are LGHNT and FRNRAP. CDR3 in amino acids: CASGVRDRDQFF. The CDR3 coding sequence is TGTGCTAGTGGTGTTAGGGACAGGGACCAGTTCTTC.

The CDR3: CAWRGGLNYGYTF. DNA for the CDR3: TGTGCCTGGAGGGGGGGGCTGAACTATGGCTACACCTTC. This chain joins TRBV30 and TRBJ1-2; D might be TRBD1 (6 bases). The ends were cut back, 3 bases at V and 2 bases at J, with 10 bases in the middle. Germline-derived CDR1 and CDR2 are GTSNPN and SVGIG (reference sequence). This CDR3 region has 13 residues.

This rearrangement joins TRBV9 to TRBJ1-2; 10 bases align to TRBD1. The CDR3 totals 14 residues. The V and J ends lost 3 bases and 3 bases, in that order; junction bases with no gene match: 2. Germline lookup yields CDR1 SGDLS and CDR2 YYNGEE. The DNA of the CDR3 is TGTGCCAGCAGCGGACAGGGGGCAGACTATGGCTACACCTTC. This translates into CASSGQGADYGYTF.